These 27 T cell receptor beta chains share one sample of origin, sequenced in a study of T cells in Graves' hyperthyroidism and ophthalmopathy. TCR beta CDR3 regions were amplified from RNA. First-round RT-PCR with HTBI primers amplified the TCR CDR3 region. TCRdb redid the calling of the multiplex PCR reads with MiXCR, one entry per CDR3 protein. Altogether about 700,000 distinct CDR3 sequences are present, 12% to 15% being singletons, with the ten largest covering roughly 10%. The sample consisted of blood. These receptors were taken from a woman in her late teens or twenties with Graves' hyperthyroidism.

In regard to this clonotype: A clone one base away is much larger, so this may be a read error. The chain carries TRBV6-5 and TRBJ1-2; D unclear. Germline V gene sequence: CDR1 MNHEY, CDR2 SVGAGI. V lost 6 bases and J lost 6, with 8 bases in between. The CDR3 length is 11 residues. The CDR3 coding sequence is TGTGCCAGCAGATTAGGAGATGGCTACACCTTC. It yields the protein CASRLGDGYTF.

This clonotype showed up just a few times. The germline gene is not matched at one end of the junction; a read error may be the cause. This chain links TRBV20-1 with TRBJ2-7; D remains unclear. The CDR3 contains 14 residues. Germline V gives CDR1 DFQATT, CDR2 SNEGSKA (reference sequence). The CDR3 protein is CSAREYRGSYEQYF. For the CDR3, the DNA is TGCAGTGCCAGAGAGTATAGAGGCTCCTACGAGCAGTACTTC.

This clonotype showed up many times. CDR3 sequence (DNA): TGTGCCTGGAGTGTACCTGGGACTGAAGCTTTCTTT. Its protein is CAWSVPGTEAFF. This chain joins TRBV30 and TRBJ1-1; no definite D call. There are 12 residues in the CDR3. Germline values: CDR1 GTSNPN, CDR2 SVGIG (reference sequence). V lost 0 bases and J lost 5, with 7 bases in between.

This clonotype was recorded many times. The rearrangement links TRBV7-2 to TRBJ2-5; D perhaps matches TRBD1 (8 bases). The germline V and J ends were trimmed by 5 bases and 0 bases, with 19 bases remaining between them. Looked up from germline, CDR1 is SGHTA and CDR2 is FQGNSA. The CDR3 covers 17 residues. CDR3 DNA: TGTGCCAGCAGCGGGGGGGTTGGGGACAGGTACCAAGAGACCCAGTACTTC. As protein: CASSGGVGDRYQETQYF.

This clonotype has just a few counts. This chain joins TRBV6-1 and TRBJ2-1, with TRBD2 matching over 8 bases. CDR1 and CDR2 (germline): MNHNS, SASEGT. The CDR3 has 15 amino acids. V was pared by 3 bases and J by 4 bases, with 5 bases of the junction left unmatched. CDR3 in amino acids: CASSDSTSGYNEQFF. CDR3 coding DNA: TGTGCCAGCAGTGATTCTACTAGCGGATACAATGAGCAGTTCTTC.

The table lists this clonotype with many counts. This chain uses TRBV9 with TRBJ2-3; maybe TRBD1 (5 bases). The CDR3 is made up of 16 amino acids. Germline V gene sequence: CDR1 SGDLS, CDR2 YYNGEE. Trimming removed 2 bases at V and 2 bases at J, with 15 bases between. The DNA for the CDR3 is TGTGCCAGCAGCGTTGGGGCCTCTTGGACCACAGATACGCAGTATTTT. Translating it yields CASSVGASWTTDTQYF.

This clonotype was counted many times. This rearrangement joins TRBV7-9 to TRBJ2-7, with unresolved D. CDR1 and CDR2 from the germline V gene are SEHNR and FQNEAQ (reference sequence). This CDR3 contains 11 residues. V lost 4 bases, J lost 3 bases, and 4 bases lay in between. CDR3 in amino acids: CASSSDYEQYF. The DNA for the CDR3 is TGTGCCAGCAGCTCGGACTACGAGCAGTACTTC.

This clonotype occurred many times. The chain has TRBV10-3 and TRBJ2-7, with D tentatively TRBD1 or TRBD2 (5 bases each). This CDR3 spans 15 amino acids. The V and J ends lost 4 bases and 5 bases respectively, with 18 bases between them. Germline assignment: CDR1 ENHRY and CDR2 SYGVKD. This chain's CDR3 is CAISGVRGMGDEQYF. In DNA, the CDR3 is TGTGCCATCAGTGGCGTACGGGGCATGGGAGACGAGCAGTACTTC.

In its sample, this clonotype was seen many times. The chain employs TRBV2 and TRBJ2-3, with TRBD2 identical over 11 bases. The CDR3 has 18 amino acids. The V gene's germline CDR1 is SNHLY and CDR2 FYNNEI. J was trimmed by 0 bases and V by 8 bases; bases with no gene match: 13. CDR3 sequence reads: CASGGVTSGGASTDTQYF. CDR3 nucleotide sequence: TGTGCCAGCGGCGGAGTTACTAGCGGGGGTGCTAGCACAGATACGCAGTATTTT.

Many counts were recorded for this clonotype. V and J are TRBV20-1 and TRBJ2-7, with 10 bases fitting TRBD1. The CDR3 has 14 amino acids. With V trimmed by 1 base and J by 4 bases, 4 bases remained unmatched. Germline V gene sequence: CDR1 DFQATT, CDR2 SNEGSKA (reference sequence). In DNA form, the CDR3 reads TGCAGTGCTAGAGCTGACAGGGGGCGGTACGAGCAGTACTTC. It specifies CSARADRGRYEQYF.

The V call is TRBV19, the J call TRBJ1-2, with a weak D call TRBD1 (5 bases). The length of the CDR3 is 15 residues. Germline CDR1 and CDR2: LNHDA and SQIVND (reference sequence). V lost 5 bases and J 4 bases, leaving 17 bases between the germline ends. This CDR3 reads CASSSPSLGGYGYTF. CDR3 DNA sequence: TGTGCCAGTAGTTCCCCCAGTCTGGGGGGCTATGGCTACACCTTC. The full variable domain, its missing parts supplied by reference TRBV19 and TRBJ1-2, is DGGITQSPKYLFRKEGQNVTLSCEQNLNHDAMYWYRQDPGQGLRLIYYSQIVNDFQKGDIAEGYSVSREKKESFPLTVTSAQKNPTAFYLCASSSPSLGGYGYTFGSGTRLTVV.

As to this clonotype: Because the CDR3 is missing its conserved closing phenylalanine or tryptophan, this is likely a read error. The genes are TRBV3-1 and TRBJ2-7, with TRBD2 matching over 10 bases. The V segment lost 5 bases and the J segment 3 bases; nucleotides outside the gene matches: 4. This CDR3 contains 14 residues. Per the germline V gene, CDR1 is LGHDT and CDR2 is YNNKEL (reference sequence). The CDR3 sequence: CASSERGGSYEQYL. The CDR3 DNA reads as TGTGCCAGCAGCGAGCGGGGGGGAAGCTACGAGCAGTACCTC.

The CDR3 here is CASSSGAGYTF. DNA for the CDR3: TGTGCCAGCAGCTCCGGGGCCGGCTACACCTTC. V and J are TRBV12-3 or TRBV12-4 and TRBJ1-2; D might be TRBD1 (5 bases). The CDR3 is 11 residues long. Trimming pared 6 bases from V and 8 bases from J, leaving 10 bases between.

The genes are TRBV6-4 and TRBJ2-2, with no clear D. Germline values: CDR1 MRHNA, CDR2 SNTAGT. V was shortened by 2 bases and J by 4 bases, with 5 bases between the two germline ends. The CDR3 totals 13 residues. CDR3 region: CASSDGSTGELFF. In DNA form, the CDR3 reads TGTGCCAGCAGTGACGGCAGCACCGGGGAGCTGTTTTTT.

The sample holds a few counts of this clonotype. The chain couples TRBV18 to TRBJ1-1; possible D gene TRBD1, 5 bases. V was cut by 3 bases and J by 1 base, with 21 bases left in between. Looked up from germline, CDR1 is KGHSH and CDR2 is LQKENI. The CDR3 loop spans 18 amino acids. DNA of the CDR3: TGTGCCAGCTCACCGAACAGCCTGGACATCCTCCCGAACACTGAAGCTTTCTTT. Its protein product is CASSPNSLDILPNTEAFF.

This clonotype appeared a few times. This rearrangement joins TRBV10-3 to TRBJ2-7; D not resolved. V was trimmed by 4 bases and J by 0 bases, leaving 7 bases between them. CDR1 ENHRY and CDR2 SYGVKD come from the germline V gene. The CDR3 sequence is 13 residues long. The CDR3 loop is CAISGVGSYEQYF. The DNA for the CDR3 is TGTGCCATCAGTGGGGTCGGCTCCTACGAGCAGTACTTC.

The CDR3 DNA is TGTGCCAGCAGTTGGACTCTTTACAATGAGCAGTACTTC. It codes for CASSWTLYNEQYF. This chain connects TRBV6-9 to TRBJ2-1; a weak D match, TRBD2 (5 bases). The J call may be wrong; the DNA end is better matched by TRBJ2-7. Germline lookup yields CDR1 MNHGY and CDR2 SVAAGI. The CDR3 has 13 amino acids.

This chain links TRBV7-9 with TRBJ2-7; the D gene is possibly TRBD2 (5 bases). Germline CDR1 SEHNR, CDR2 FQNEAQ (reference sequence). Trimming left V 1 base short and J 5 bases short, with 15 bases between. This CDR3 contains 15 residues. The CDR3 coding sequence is TGTGCCAGCAGCTTAGGTGAGGGAACGGCCCACGAGCAGTACTTC. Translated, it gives CASSLGEGTAHEQYF.

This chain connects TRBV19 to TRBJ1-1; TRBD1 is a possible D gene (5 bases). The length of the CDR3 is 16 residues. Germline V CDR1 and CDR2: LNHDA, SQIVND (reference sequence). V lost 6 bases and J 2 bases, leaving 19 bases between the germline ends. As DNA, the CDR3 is TGTGCCAGTAGATCGACCCTGGGGCAGGACAACACTGAAGCTTTCTTT. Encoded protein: CASRSTLGQDNTEAFF.

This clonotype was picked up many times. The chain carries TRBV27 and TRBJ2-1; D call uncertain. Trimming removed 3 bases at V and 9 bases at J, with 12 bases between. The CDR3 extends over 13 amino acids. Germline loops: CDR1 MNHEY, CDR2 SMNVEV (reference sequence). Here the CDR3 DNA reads TGTGCCAGCAGTTTGCTTGGCGGTGGTGAGCAGTTCTTC. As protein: CASSLLGGGEQFF.

CDR3 amino acids: CASSFSSLPSNEQFF. The CDR3 nucleotides read TGTGCCAGCAGCTTTTCGAGTTTGCCCTCCAATGAGCAGTTCTTC. The J gene is TRBJ2-1, the V gene TRBV5-6; D call uncertain. Germline CDR1 and CDR2: SGHDT and YYEEEE. The CDR3 is 15 amino acids. Trimming shortened V by 2 bases and J by 6 bases, and 15 bases separated the two germline ends.

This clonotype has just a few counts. The CDR3 coding sequence is TGCGCCAGCAGCCAAGATTTTAGGGACTTGGCATCTGGCTACACCTTC. This encodes CASSQDFRDLASGYTF. The genes are TRBV4-3 and TRBJ1-2; tentative D call: TRBD1 (5 bases). Germline V lookup: CDR1 LGHNA, CDR2 YSLEER. The V gene lost 0 bases and the J gene lost 7 bases, with 18 bases spanning the gap. This CDR3 has 16 residues.

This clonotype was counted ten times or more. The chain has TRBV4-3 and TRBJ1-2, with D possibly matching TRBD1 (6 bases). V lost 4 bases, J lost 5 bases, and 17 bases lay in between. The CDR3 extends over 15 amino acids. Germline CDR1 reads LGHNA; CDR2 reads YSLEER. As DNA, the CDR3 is TGCGCCAGCAGCCCTAGCCGACAGGCTGTTTATGGCTACACCTTC. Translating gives CASSPSRQAVYGYTF.

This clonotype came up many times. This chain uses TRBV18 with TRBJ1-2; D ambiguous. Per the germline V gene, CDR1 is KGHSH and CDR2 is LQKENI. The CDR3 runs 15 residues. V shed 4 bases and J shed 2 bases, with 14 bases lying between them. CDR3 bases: TGTGCCAGCTCACAGGGCCTCGGTACCAACTATGGCTACACCTTC. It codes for CASSQGLGTNYGYTF.

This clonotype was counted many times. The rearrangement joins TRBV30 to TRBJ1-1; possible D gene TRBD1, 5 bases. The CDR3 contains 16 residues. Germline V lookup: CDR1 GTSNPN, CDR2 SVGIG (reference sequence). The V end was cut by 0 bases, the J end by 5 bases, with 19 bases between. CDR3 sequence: CAWSVLRARWGTEAFF. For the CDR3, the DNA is TGTGCCTGGAGTGTACTCAGGGCTAGATGGGGGACTGAAGCTTTCTTT.

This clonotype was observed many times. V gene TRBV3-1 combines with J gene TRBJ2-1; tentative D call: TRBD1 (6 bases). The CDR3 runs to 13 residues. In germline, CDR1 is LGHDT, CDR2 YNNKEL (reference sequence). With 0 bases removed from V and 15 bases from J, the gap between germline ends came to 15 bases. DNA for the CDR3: TGTGCCAGCAGCCAAGATCTGAGGGGGTGGCGGTTCTTC. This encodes CASSQDLRGWRFF.

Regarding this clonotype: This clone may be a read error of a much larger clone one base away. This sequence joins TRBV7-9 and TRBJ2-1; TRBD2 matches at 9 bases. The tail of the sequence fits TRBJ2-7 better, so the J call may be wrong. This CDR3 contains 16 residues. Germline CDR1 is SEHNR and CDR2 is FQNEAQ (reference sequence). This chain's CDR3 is CASSQRRSSGNNEQYF. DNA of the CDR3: TGTGCCAGCAGCCAACGGAGATCTAGCGGGAACAATGAGCAGTACTTC.